These T cell receptor beta chains were read from a single sample in a study of T-cell reconstitution after alpha-beta-depleted transplantation in children. TCRdb analysed the PCR reads with MiXCR anew, one entry per CDR3 protein. The data show 500,000 to 750,000 distinct CDR3 sequences, about an eighth seen once. The source material was PBMCs, mostly from graft donor cells, sampled 360 days after TCRalphabeta/CD19-depleted stem cell transplant. Source of these receptors: a male patient aged 10-17 years who had a stem cell transplant for acute myeloid leukemia, so the T cells may come from the graft donor. The CDR3 runs from the conserved cysteine through the conserved F or W. A D gene is named only where the DNA matches it firmly. Expanded clones get a size class; other rows say once, few or many, or leave the size out.

>many|TRBV9|TRBJ1-1|-
CASSVVGGHTEAFF
TGTGCCAGCAGCGTAGTGGGGGGGCACACTGAAGCTTTCTTT
>-|TRBV7-9|TRBJ1-5|TRBD1
CASTPGTGGQPQHF
TGTGCCAGCACCCCAGGGACAGGTGGTCAGCCCCAGCATTTT
>few|TRBV24-1|TRBJ2-2|-
CATSDSGRNTGELFF
TGTGCCACCAGTGATTCGGGCAGGAACACCGGGGAGCTGTTTTTT
>few|TRBV28|TRBJ2-6|-
CASSLSGQLNVLTF
TGTGCCAGCAGTTTATCGGGACAACTCAACGTCCTGACTTTC
>many|TRBV7-2|TRBJ2-3|TRBD2
CASSLATSGRVGTDTQYF
TGTGCCAGCAGCTTAGCGACTAGCGGGAGAGTAGGCACAGATACGCAGTATTTT
>-|TRBV15|TRBJ1-1|-
CATSRVGGVGATEAFF
TGTGCCACCAGCAGAGTTGGGGGGGTGGGCGCCACTGAAGCTTTCTTT
>few|TRBV28|TRBJ1-5|-
CASSRDQINQPQHF
TGTGCCAGCAGTCGAGATCAGATCAATCAGCCCCAGCATTTT
>few|TRBV5-6|TRBJ2-7|-
CASSPARGSYEQYF
TGTGCCAGCAGCCCCGCCCGGGGAAGCTACGAGCAGTACTTC
>-|TRBV11-3|TRBJ2-2|-
CASSSIYTGELFF
TGTGCCAGCAGCTCAATTTACACCGGGGAGCTGTTTTTT
>-|TRBV5-4|TRBJ2-1|-
CASSLQGSEQFF
TGTGCCAGCAGCTTGCAGGGGTCTGAGCAGTTCTTC
>-|TRBV20-1|TRBJ2-3|-
CSAGAPFLDTQYF
TGCAGTGCTGGAGCCCCGTTCCTCGATACGCAGTATTTT
>-|TRBV9|TRBJ2-5|-
CASSFSGSGVGQETQYF
TGTGCCAGCAGCTTCTCGGGTTCGGGGGTCGGCCAAGAGACCCAGTACTTC
>-|TRBV12-3/TRBV12-4|TRBJ2-6|TRBD1
CASSFHRGSGANVLTF
TGTGCCAGCAGTTTTCACAGGGGATCAGGGGCCAACGTCCTGACTTTC
>-|TRBV7-9|TRBJ2-7|TRBD1
CASSSGTVLYEQYF
TGTGCCAGCAGCTCCGGGACAGTCCTCTACGAGCAGTACTTC
>-|TRBV20-1|TRBJ2-7|-
CSARVWRERSEQYF
TGCAGTGCTAGAGTGTGGCGGGAAAGGAGCGAGCAGTACTTC
>-|TRBV7-9|TRBJ2-5|-
CASSLARTVQETQYF
TGTGCCAGCAGCTTAGCTAGGACAGTGCAAGAGACCCAGTACTTC
>-|TRBV11-2|TRBJ2-1|-
CASSQWNWGNNEQFF
TGTGCCAGCAGCCAATGGAATTGGGGGAACAATGAGCAGTTCTTC
>few|TRBV29-1|TRBJ2-2|-
CSVTGALSNTGELFF
TGCAGCGTGACGGGCGCTCTCTCGAACACCGGGGAGCTGTTTTTT
>-|TRBV28|TRBJ2-1|TRBD1
CAVVVGQGDNEQFF
TGTGCCGTCGTTGTCGGGCAGGGGGACAATGAGCAGTTCTTC
>-|TRBV18|TRBJ1-5|-
CASSHGANQPQHF
TGTGCCAGCTCACATGGGGCTAATCAGCCCCAGCATTTT
>-|TRBV4-3|TRBJ2-5|TRBD1
CASSQDPTGPARETQYF
TGCGCCAGCAGCCAAGATCCGACAGGGCCGGCGAGGGAGACCCAGTACTTC